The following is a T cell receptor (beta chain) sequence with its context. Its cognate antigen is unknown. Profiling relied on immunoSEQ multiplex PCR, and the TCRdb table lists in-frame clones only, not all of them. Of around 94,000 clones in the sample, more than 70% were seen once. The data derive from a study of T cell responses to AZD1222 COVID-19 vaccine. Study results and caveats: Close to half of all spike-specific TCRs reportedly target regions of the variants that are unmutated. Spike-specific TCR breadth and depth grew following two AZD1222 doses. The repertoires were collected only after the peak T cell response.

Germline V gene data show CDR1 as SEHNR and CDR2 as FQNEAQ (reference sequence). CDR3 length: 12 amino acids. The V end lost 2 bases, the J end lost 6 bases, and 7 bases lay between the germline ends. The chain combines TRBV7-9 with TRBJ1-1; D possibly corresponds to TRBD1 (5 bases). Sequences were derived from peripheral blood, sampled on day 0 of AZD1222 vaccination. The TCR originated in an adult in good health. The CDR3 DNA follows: TGTGCCAGCAGCTTATCACAGGCTGAAGCTTTCTTT. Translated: CASSLSQAEAFF. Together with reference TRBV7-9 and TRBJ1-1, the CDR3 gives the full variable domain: DTGVSQNPRHKITKRGQNVTFRCDPISEHNRLYWYRQTLGQGPEFLTYFQNEAQLEKSRLLSDRFSAERPKGSFSTLEIQRTEQGDSAMYLCASSLSQAEAFFGQGTRLTVV.